This TCR beta chain was sequenced in a study of Graves' ophthalmopathy and Graves' hyperthyroidism. RNA transcripts provided the template for amplifying TCR beta CDR3 regions. RT-PCR in the first round used HTBI primers; a second-round multiplex PCR followed. In TCRdb, the multiplex PCR reads were re-called with MiXCR into one record per CDR3 protein. The sample records a few hundred thousand distinct CDR3 sequences, approximately 20% being singletons. This clonotype was counted ten times or more. V was pared by 4 bases and J by 5 bases, with 12 bases between. This CDR3 region has 14 residues. Germline CDR1 and CDR2: MNHEY and SVGAGI.

The receptor comes from a woman younger than 35 with Graves' ophthalmopathy. The chain couples TRBV6-5 to TRBJ1-5; weak D call: TRBD1 (6 bases). Sequences were obtained from peripheral blood. This CDR3 reads CASSSQGFHQPQHF. Here the CDR3 DNA reads TGTGCCAGCAGTTCCCAGGGGTTTCATCAGCCCCAGCATTTT.